The rows below give T cell receptor beta chains drawn from one sample of a study of OX40 agonist ivuxolimab in advanced cancers. TCRdb's copy holds only in-frame clones and misses some; the assay was immunoSEQ multiplex PCR. The sample lists over 100,000 clones, roughly 93% occurring once. Sequenced material: CD4+ or CD8+ T cells sorted from blood, taken in a trial of the OX40 agonist ivuxolimab. The origin of the receptors is an adult with an advanced solid tumor such as melanoma, head and neck, liver or kidney cancer. Each CDR3 is given with its conserved first and last residue. The order of the fields is clone size, J gene, D gene, V gene, CDR3 length, CDR3 protein, CDR3 DNA. The D gene is left open where the match is weak. A clone size is listed for some rows: how often the clone was seen (once, few, many), or a class if it is expanded.

size: .; J: TRBJ2-7; D: .; V: TRBV5-1; length: 17; CDR3: CASSLSSGRTSSYEQYF; DNA: TGCGCCAGCAGCTTGTCCTCCGGACGGACCAGCTCCTACGAGCAGTACTTC
size: .; J: TRBJ2-2; D: TRBD1; V: TRBV28; length: 19; CDR3: CASSITGTGVSLNTGELFF; DNA: TGTGCCAGCAGTATAACCGGGACAGGAGTAAGCCTGAACACCGGGGAGCTGTTTTTT
size: .; J: TRBJ2-2; D: TRBD2; V: TRBV14; length: 18; CDR3: CASSHERTTVTSRGELFF; DNA: TGTGCCAGCAGCCATGAGAGAACAACGGTGACTAGCCGCGGGGAGCTGTTTTTT
size: .; J: TRBJ1-2; D: .; V: TRBV18; length: 14; CDR3: CASSEDSSNYGYTF; DNA: TGTGCCAGCTCAGAGGACAGCTCTAACTATGGCTACACCTTC
size: .; J: TRBJ2-7; D: .; V: TRBV20-1; length: 11; CDR3: CSARQDYEQYF; DNA: TGCAGTGCTAGACAGGACTACGAGCAGTACTTC
size: once; J: TRBJ1-1; D: .; V: TRBV5-1; length: 15; CDR3: CASSLGAVLDGEAFF; DNA: TGCGCCAGCAGCTTGGGGGCAGTTTTAGATGGTGAAGCTTTCTTT
size: .; J: TRBJ2-6; D: TRBD1; V: TRBV7-6; length: 16; CDR3: CASSLGTGAGANVLTF; DNA: TGTGCCAGCAGCTTGGGAACAGGGGCTGGGGCCAACGTCCTGACTTTC
size: few; J: TRBJ1-2; D: TRBD1; V: TRBV6-1; length: 14; CDR3: CASSEGTGLYGYTF; DNA: TGTGCCAGCAGTGAAGGGACAGGGCTTTATGGCTACACCTTC
size: .; J: TRBJ1-3; D: TRBD1; V: TRBV6-1; length: 15; CDR3: CASSESGQGLNTIYF; DNA: TGTGCCAGCAGTGAATCAGGACAGGGTCTAAACACCATATATTTT
size: once; J: TRBJ1-4; D: .; V: TRBV7-8; length: 12; CDR3: CASRDPAGELFF; DNA: TGTGCCAGCAGAGACCCCGCGGGGGAACTGTTTTTT